Shown below are 7 T cell receptor beta chains from a single sample sequenced in a study of shared clonotypes between healthy human individuals (TCRdb year 2020). The receptor library was made with the immunoSEQ multiplex PCR assay. TCRdb obtained this table from immuneACCESS and retained in-frame rearrangements with V and J assigned. These tables miss some clones; where compared with another copy, unresolved V genes account for less than half of the shortfall, and the remainder is unexplained. A total of around 2.3 million clones appear in this sample, approximately 96% of them only once. The top ten constitute roughly 0.13% of the sample. Specimen: naive CD4+ T cells sorted from blood. This specimen's cell subset or site label, interpreted: CD45RA+ positively selected. All receptors come from a man younger than 35 in good health.

V usage is TRBV6-6 and J usage is TRBJ1-1; weak D call: TRBD1 (6 bases). Germline V gives CDR1 MNHNY, CDR2 SVGAGI (reference sequence). The CDR3 loop spans 15 amino acids. The V end was cut by 6 bases, the J end by 3 bases, with 17 bases between. For the CDR3, the DNA is TGTGCCAGCAGACCCTCAGGGGCCGGGGACACTGAAGCTTTCTTT. Translating it yields CASRPSGAGDTEAFF.

This clone was counted once. The rearrangement uses TRBV6-1 and TRBJ1-5; 8 bases map to TRBD1. CDR3 length: 15 amino acids. Losses at the gene ends were 5 bases for V and 5 bases for J; bases not matched to a gene: 8. Germline CDR1 reads MNHNS; CDR2 reads SASEGT. Written as DNA, the CDR3 is TGTGCCAGCAGTCAAAGGACAGGGACCCATCAGCCCCAGCATTTT. It encodes CASSQRTGTHQPQHF.

This chain uses TRBV29-1 with TRBJ2-3; D gene unclear. This CDR3 is built from 14 residues. Deletions cut 7 bases from V and 1 base from J, with 15 bases between. Germline assignment: CDR1 SQVTM and CDR2 ANQGSEA. The CDR3 DNA is TGCAGCGCCGCCCCCGGTTCCGGCACAGATACGCAGTATTTT. Translating it yields CSAAPGSGTDTQYF.

The chain has TRBV28 and TRBJ2-7, with 7 nucleotides matching TRBD1. The length of the CDR3 is 13 residues. V trimming: 5 bases; J trimming: 2 bases; junction bases outside the gene matches: 3. Germline CDR1 MDHEN, CDR2 SYDVKM. CDR3 protein: CASSGDSTYEQYF. DNA for the CDR3: TGTGCCAGCAGTGGGGACAGTACCTACGAGCAGTACTTC.

The rearrangement links TRBV5-1 to TRBJ2-3, with 7 bases aligning to TRBD2. Unmatched junction bases numbered 11, after V lost 4 bases and J lost 3 bases. The germline V gene encodes CDR1 SGHRS and CDR2 YFSETQ. There are 16 residues in the CDR3. The CDR3 DNA reads as TGCGCCAGCAGCCGAGGAGGAGCGGGACGTACAGATACGCAGTATTTT. Translation gives CASSRGGAGRTDTQYF.

The chain carries TRBV30 and TRBJ2-5; D is unclear. CDR3 length: 15 residues. Trimming cost V 2 bases and J 2 bases, with 15 bases left between them. The germline V gene encodes CDR1 GTSNPN and CDR2 SVGIG (reference sequence). Here the CDR3 reads CAWSFLAKNQETQYF. The CDR3 bases are TGTGCCTGGAGTTTCCTGGCCAAAAATCAAGAGACCCAGTACTTC.

This rearrangement joins TRBV7-9 to TRBJ2-2; tentative D call: TRBD2 (5 bases). Per the germline V gene, CDR1 is SEHNR and CDR2 is FQNEAQ (reference sequence). V lost 0 bases and J 5 bases, leaving 10 bases between the germline ends. The CDR3 covers 15 residues. The CDR3 sequence: CASSLAKTGTGELFF. CDR3 bases: TGTGCCAGCAGCTTAGCGAAAACGGGAACCGGGGAGCTGTTTTTT. Complete variable domain (other parts from reference TRBV7-9 and TRBJ2-2): DTGVSQNPRHKITKRGQNVTFRCDPISEHNRLYWYRQTLGQGPEFLTYFQNEAQLEKSRLLSDRFSAERPKGSFSTLEIQRTEQGDSAMYLCASSLAKTGTGELFFGEGSRLTVL.